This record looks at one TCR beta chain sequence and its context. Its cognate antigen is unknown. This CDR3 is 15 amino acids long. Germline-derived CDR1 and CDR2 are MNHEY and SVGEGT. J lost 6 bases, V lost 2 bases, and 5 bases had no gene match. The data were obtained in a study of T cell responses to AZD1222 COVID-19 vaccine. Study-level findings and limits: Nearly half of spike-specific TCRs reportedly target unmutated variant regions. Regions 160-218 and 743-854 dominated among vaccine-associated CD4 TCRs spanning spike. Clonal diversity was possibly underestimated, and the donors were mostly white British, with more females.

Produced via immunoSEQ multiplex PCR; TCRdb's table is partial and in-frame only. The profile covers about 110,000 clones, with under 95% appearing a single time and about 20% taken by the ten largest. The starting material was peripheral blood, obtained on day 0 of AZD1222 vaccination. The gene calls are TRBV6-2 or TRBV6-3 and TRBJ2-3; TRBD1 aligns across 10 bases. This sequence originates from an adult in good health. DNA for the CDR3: TGTGCCAGCAGTTACCTAGGACAGGGGGGGGATACGCAGTATTTT. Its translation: CASSYLGQGGDTQYF.